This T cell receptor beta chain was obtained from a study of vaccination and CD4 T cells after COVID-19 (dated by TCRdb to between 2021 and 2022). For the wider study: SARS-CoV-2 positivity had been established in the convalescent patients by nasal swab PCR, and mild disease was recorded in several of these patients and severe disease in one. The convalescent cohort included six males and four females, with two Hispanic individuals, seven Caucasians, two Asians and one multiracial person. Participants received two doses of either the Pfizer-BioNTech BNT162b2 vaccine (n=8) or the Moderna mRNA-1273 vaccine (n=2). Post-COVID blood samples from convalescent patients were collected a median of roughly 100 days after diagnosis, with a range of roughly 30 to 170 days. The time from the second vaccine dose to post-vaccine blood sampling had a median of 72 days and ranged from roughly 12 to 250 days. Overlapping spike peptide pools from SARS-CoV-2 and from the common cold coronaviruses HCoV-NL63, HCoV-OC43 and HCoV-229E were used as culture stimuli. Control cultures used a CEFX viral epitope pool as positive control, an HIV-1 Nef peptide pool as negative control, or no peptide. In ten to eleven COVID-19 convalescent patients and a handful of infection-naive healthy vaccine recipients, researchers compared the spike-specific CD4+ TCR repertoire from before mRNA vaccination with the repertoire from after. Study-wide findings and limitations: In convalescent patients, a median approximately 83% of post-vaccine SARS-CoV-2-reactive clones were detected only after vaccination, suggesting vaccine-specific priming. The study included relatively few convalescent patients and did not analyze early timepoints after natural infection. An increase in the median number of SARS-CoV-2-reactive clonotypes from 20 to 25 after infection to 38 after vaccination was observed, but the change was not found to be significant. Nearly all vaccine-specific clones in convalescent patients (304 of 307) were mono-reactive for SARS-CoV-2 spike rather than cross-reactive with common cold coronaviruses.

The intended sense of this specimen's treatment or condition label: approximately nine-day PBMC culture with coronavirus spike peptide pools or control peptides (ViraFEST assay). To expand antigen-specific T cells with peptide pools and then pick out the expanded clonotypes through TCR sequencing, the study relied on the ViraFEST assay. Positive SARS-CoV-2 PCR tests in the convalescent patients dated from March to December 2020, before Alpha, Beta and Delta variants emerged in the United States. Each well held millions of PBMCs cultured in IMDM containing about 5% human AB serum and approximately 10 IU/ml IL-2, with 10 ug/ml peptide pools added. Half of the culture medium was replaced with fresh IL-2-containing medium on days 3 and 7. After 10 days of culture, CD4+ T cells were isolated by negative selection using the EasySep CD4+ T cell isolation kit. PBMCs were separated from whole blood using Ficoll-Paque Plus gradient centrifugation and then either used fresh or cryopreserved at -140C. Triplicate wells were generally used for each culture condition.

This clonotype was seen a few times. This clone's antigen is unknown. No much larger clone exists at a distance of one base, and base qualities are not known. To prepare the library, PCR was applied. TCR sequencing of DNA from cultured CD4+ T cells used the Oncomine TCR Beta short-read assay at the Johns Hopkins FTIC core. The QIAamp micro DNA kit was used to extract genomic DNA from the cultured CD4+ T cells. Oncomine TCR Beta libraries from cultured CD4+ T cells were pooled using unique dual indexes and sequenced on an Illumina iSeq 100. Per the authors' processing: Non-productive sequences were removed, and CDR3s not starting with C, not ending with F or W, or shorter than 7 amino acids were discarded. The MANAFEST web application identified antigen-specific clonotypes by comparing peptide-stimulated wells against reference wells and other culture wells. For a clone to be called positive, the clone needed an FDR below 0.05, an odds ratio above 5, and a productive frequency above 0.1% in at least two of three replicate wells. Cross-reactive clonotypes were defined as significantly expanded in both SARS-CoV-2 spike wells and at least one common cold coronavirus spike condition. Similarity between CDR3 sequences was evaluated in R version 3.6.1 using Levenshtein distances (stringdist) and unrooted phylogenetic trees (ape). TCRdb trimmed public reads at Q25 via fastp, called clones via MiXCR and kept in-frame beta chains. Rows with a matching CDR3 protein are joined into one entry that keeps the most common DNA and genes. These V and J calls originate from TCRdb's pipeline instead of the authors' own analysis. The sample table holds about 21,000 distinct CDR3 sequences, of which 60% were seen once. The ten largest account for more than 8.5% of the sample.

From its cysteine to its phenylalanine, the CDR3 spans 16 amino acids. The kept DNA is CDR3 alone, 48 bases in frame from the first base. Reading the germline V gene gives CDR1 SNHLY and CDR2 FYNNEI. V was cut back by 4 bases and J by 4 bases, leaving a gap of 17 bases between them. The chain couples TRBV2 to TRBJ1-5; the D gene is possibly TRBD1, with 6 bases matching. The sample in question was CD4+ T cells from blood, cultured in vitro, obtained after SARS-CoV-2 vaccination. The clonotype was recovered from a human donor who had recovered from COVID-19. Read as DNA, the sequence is TGTGCCAGCAGTGCCCAAGGGTGGGGGGCAAATCAGCCCCAGCATTTT. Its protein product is CASSAQGWGANQPQHF.